The entry below gives a single TCR beta chain sequence along with its context. The sample comes from a study of blood T cell repertoires in COVID-19. TCRdb's table, derived via immunoSEQ multiplex PCR, lists solely in-frame clones and lacks some. The profile shows 200,000 to 250,000 clones, 88% of them singletons. The participants were between about 18 and 90 years old and came from 24 US areas. The germline gives CDR1 SGDLS, CDR2 YYNGEE. This CDR3 is built from 16 residues. The V and J ends lost 4 bases and 5 bases respectively, with 21 bases between them. The receptor was derived from a woman under 40 who had recovered from COVID-19. The sequenced material came from PBMCs or T cells enriched from blood (not recorded which). J is TRBJ1-2 and V is TRBV9; D gene uncertain. CDR3 DNA sequence: TGTGCCAGCAGCCCCTCCCCCCGGACTTACTTTTATGGCTACACCTTC. It codes for CASSPSPRTYFYGYTF.